The T cell receptor beta chain under discussion was sequenced for a study of identical twins listed by TCRdb under 2016. As for the study more broadly: The study deep-sequenced TCR alpha and beta repertoires from monozygotic twins, unrelated adults of various ages and cord blood to test whether fetal clonotypes persist. Replicate twin experiments were performed at different times using different library preparation protocols to rule out contamination.

All donors were healthy Caucasians. Three pairs of female monozygotic twins, all aged roughly 18 to 29 years, made up the twin cohort. Positive isolation kits from Invitrogen were used to isolate the CD4+ and CD8+ T cell populations. Overall study results and their limits: Compared with coincidental sharing between unrelated individuals, out-of-frame TCR alpha sequences shared between twins had an excess of sequences with low generation probability. Zero-insertion analyses could be partly confounded by invariant T cells such as MAIT and iNKT, although diverse VJ usage argued against such confounding for most clonotypes. Fewer insertions were carried by abundant cord blood beta clonotypes; a weaker similar trend was observed in young adult naive repertoires, while no such trend was observed in memory repertoires. Conclusions relied on cross-sectional statistical analysis, since the same donors could not be followed over many years. A weaker excess of twin sharing was found in beta out-of-frame sequences because the signal-to-noise ratio was lowered by fewer shared sequences. Recombination models systematically underestimated out-of-frame TCR alpha sharing in monozygotic twins but agreed with sharing between unrelated individuals.

This clonotype was counted only a few times. It lacks a known antigen. It has no much larger one-base neighbor in the sample; base qualities were not kept. V ends up 4 bases short and J 7 bases short, with an unmatched junction base count of 10. The cysteine opens and the phenylalanine closes a CDR3 of 15 amino acids. Only CDR3 DNA is held: 45 bases, read in frame from base 1. CDR1 SGHRS and CDR2 YFSETQ were looked up in the germline V gene. Libraries were built with 5' RACE. The data were produced on an Illumina HiSeq 2000. Template switching introduced a universal primer binding site; the final cDNA contained a unique molecular identifier, enabling accurate counting of TCR cDNA molecules. Specific primers in the conserved constant-segment region were used to synthesize first-strand cDNA for TCR alpha and beta chains. To control for contamination, every cDNA library was double barcoded, receiving both a SMART-Mk sample barcode and Illumina barcodes. TruSeq adapter sequences and Illumina sample barcodes were added in two successive PCR steps. TCR alpha and beta cDNA libraries were sequenced on the Illumina HiSeq platform with custom primers. The original pipeline was this. Unique molecular identifiers were extracted from raw reads with MiGEC, and CDR3 positions were determined with MiXCR. Recombination models were inferred per individual with the repgenHMM and IGoR tools using an EM algorithm. The analysis of shared clonotypes was done with the tcR package in R, with sharing normalized by the product of cloneset sizes. Out-of-frame nonproductive sequences were analyzed to study raw recombination free of thymic and clonal selection effects. TCRdb passed the public sequencing reads through fastp at Q25 and MiXCR, retaining productive beta sequences. Identical CDR3 protein sequences are pooled into one entry, listed with their most common genes and DNA. The V and J calls were not made by the authors but by TCRdb's processing. In all, the sample holds fewer than 550,000 distinct CDR3 sequences, and roughly 15% of those were seen once. 0.44% of the sample is in the top ten clones.

These data were also filed under a second study, of yellow fever vaccine responses in identical twins. As noted in the second study: The authors reported that the T cell response to vaccination in identical twins appeared partly convergent and partly personalized. In identical twins, the study followed T cell clones that responded to the vaccine with precision.

The sequence was obtained from a woman under 30 in good health. The sequencing sample was made of CD4+ T cells sorted from blood. The chain links TRBV5-1 with TRBJ1-4; 7 bases in the junction line up with TRBD1. CDR3 reads: CASSKDRDYSEKLFF. The nucleotide sequence is TGCGCCAGCAGCAAAGACAGGGATTACAGTGAAAAACTGTTTTTT.